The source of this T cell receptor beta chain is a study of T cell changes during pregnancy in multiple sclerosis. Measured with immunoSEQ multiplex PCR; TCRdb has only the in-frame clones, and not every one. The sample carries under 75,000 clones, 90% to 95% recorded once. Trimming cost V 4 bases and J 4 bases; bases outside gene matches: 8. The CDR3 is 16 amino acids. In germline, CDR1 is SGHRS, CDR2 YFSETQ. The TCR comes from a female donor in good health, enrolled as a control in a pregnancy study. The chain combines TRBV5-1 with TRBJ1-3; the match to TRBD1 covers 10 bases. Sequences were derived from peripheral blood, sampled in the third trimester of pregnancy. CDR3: CASSLTRQGAGNTIYF. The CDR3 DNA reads TGCGCCAGCAGCCTAACCCGACAGGGGGCGGGAAACACCATATATTTT.